A single sample gave rise to the 31 T cell receptor beta chains below, sequenced in a study of T cell responses to AZD1222 COVID-19 vaccine. TCRdb keeps only in-frame clones here, not all; method: immunoSEQ multiplex PCR. This table has tens of thousands of clones, about 78% appearing once. The material sequenced was peripheral blood, taken 28 days after the second AZD1222 dose. The source is an adult who received the AZD1222 COVID-19 vaccine.

This rearrangement joins TRBV10-3 to TRBJ1-1; D is unclear. The CDR3 is 13 residues long. The germline V gene has CDR1 ENHRY and CDR2 SYGVKD. V was trimmed by 10 bases and J by 1 base, leaving 13 bases between them. The CDR3 here is CATEDPTNTEAFF. As DNA, the CDR3 is TGTGCCACCGAAGACCCCACGAACACTGAAGCTTTCTTT.

This chain joins TRBV28 and TRBJ2-3; 14 bases are a match to TRBD2. Trimming removed 6 bases from V and 2 bases from J; junction bases left unmatched: 4. This CDR3 comprises 16 residues. CDR1 and CDR2 from the germline V gene are MDHEN and SYDVKM. DNA of the CDR3: TGTGCCAGCAGGGGACTAGCGGGAGTCCCCACAGATACGCAGTATTTT. It is translated as CASRGLAGVPTDTQYF.

The rearrangement uses TRBV7-8 and TRBJ2-1; 11 nucleotides match TRBD2. The CDR3 has 14 residues. With 4 bases clipped from V and 12 bases from J, the junction kept 8 bases outside the gene matches. The V gene's germline CDR1 is SGHVS and CDR2 FQNEAQ. The CDR3 DNA reads as TGTGCCAGCAGCTCTCATGTAGCGGGGGGGAGGCAGTTCTTC. This translates into CASSSHVAGGRQFF.

The chain uses TRBV7-8 and TRBJ2-7, with D possibly TRBD2 on 5 matching bases. The germline CDR1 and CDR2 sequences are SGHVS and FQNEAQ. Trimming removed 3 bases from V and 4 bases from J, with 13 bases in between. The CDR3 is 14 residues long. In nucleotides, the CDR3 is TGTGCCAGCAGCTTGACGTTCCCGGGGTACGAGCAGTACTTC. Protein product: CASSLTFPGYEQYF.

V and J are TRBV10-2 and TRBJ2-2; D remains ambiguous. The germline V gene has CDR1 WSHSY and CDR2 SAAADI. V shed 8 bases and J shed 2 bases, with 12 bases lying between them. This CDR3 is 14 amino acids long. CDR3 in amino acids: CASLSRPNTGELFF. CDR3 bases: TGCGCCAGCTTATCTCGACCTAACACCGGGGAGCTGTTTTTT.

This clone was seen more than once but under ten times. The chain has TRBV4-1 and TRBJ2-5, with D possibly being TRBD1 or TRBD2 (5 bases each). This CDR3 contains 17 residues. Trimming took 0 bases from V and 5 from J, leaving 19 bases between them. Germline assignment: CDR1 MGHRA and CDR2 YSYEKL. In DNA form, the CDR3 reads TGCGCCAGCAGCCAAGACACGGGAATCTTGGGGGAGGAGACCCAGTACTTC. Amino acids: CASSQDTGILGEETQYF.

The chain employs TRBV28 and TRBJ1-2, with a tentative D call TRBD1 (5 bases). The CDR3 length is 17 residues. V lost 4 bases to trimming and J lost 1 base, with 19 bases between them. CDR1 MDHEN and CDR2 SYDVKM come from the germline V gene. The CDR3 reads CASSSVTDGTLNYGYTF. As DNA, the CDR3 is TGTGCCAGCAGTTCTGTGACAGACGGGACCCTTAACTATGGCTACACCTTC.

V gene TRBV7-8 combines with J gene TRBJ2-5, with 10 positions matching TRBD1. Per germline, CDR1 SGHVS and CDR2 FQNEAQ. J gave up 3 bases and V 5 bases, and 9 bases lay outside the gene matches. The CDR3 totals 16 residues. Written as DNA, the CDR3 is TGTGCCAGCAGCCCAACGACAGGGGGCTTTGAAGAGACCCAGTACTTC. Translated: CASSPTTGGFEETQYF.

With regard to this clone: Within the sample, other DNA sequences also encode this same CDR3. This chain links TRBV9 with TRBJ1-6, with 7 bases lining up with TRBD1. Germline V gene data show CDR1 as SGDLS and CDR2 as YYNGEE. With V trimmed by 3 bases and J by 3 bases, 6 bases remained unmatched. The CDR3 length is 16 residues. CDR3 nucleotide sequence: TGTGCCAGCAGCGCCGGGACAGCAAGCTATAATTCACCCCTCCACTTT. It is translated as CASSAGTASYNSPLHF.

This chain joins TRBV30 and TRBJ1-1; the D gene is possibly TRBD1 (6 bases). Trimming removed 1 base from V and 7 bases from J, with 7 bases in between. Germline V gene data show CDR1 as GTSNPN and CDR2 as SVGIG (reference sequence). CDR3 size: 11 residues. CDR3: CAWSGQVEAFF. The DNA of the CDR3 is TGTGCCTGGAGTGGACAGGTTGAAGCTTTCTTT. Variable domain in full (rest from reference TRBV30 and TRBJ1-1): SQTIHQWPATLVQPVGSPLSLECTVEGTSNPNLYWYRQAAGRGLQLLFYSVGIGQISSEVPQNLSASRPQDRQFILSSKKLLLSDSGFYLCAWSGQVEAFFGQGTRLTVV.

This chain's CDR3 is CASSQYTGGYEQYF. The CDR3 DNA sequence: TGTGCCAGCAGCCAATACACAGGGGGCTACGAGCAGTACTTC. The chain joins TRBV3-1 (or the pseudogene TRBV3-2) to TRBJ2-7; the match to TRBD1 covers 8 bases. The CDR3 totals 14 residues. V shed 2 bases and J 3 bases; nucleotides not matched to a gene: 3. Germline-derived CDR1 and CDR2 are LGHDT and YNNKEL (reference sequence).

The sample holds a few counts of this clone. V usage is TRBV24-1 and J usage is TRBJ2-1; D perhaps matches TRBD1 (5 bases). Germline V gives CDR1 KGHDR, CDR2 SFDVKD. V was cut by 3 bases and J by 8 bases, with 13 bases left in between. The CDR3 loop spans 14 amino acids. The CDR3 DNA sequence: TGTGCCACCAGTGATCCCGTAACAGGCGATGAGCAGTTCTTC. It codes for CATSDPVTGDEQFF.

This clone was counted once. The gene calls are TRBV5-1 and TRBJ2-1; 9 bases line up with TRBD1. This CDR3 spans 18 amino acids. J was trimmed by 4 bases and V by 3 bases; bases with no gene match: 14. Germline V lookup: CDR1 SGHRS, CDR2 YFSETQ. CDR3 DNA sequence: TGCGCCAGCAGCTCATTGGGTCTTCCGGGACAGGGTTACAATGAGCAGTTCTTC. Amino acid sequence: CASSSLGLPGQGYNEQFF.

This sequence joins TRBV7-9 and TRBJ2-7; D uncertain. The CDR3 sequence is 12 residues long. The V end was cut by 2 bases, the J end by 3 bases, with 5 bases between. Germline CDR1 is SEHNR and CDR2 is FQNEAQ (reference sequence). The CDR3 DNA is TGTGCCAGCAGCTTAAGTAGCTACGAGCAGTACTTC. This translates into CASSLSSYEQYF.

The chain combines TRBV19 with TRBJ2-2; no reliable D call. The length of the CDR3 is 13 residues. V lost 2 bases to trimming and J lost 6 bases, with 7 bases between them. Germline V lookup: CDR1 LNHDA, CDR2 SQIVND (reference sequence). CDR3 loop: CASSIRLPGELFF. In nucleotides, the CDR3 is TGTGCCAGTAGTATAAGACTGCCCGGGGAGCTGTTTTTT. Together with reference TRBV19 and TRBJ2-2, the CDR3 gives the full variable domain: DGGITQSPKYLFRKEGQNVTLSCEQNLNHDAMYWYRQDPGQGLRLIYYSQIVNDFQKGDIAEGYSVSREKKESFPLTVTSAQKNPTAFYLCASSIRLPGELFFGEGSRLTVL.

The gene calls are TRBV4-2 and TRBJ2-1; 8 positions agree with TRBD2. This CDR3 has 17 amino acids. Germline-derived CDR1 and CDR2 are LGHNA and YNFKEQ. J was trimmed by 10 bases and V by 0 bases; bases with no gene match: 14. The CDR3: CASSQDPAGASEKEQFF. CDR3 nucleotides: TGTGCCAGCAGCCAAGACCCAGCGGGGGCCTCCGAAAAAGAGCAGTTCTTC.

This clone was seen a few times. The chain combines TRBV12-3 or TRBV12-4 with TRBJ1-4, with D perhaps matching TRBD1 (5 bases). Between the trimmed V and J ends, which lost 6 bases and 7 bases, there was a span of 12 bases. The CDR3 sequence is 13 residues long. CDR3 region: CASSLRGVEKLFF. The CDR3 coding sequence is TGTGCCAGCAGCCTGCGGGGGGTTGAAAAACTGTTTTTT.

The CDR3 nucleotides are TGCGCCAGCAGCCAAGATTCTGGGGACAGGGGTGGGTATGGCTACACCTTC. It translates to CASSQDSGDRGGYGYTF. The V call is TRBV4-3, the J call TRBJ1-2, with 10 bases identical to TRBD1. CDR1 is LGHNA and CDR2 is YSLEER in the germline V gene. This CDR3 is 17 amino acids long. V lost 0 bases, J lost 5 bases, and 9 bases stayed unmatched.

The chain has TRBV7-2 and TRBJ2-1, with D possibly matching TRBD1 (5 bases). V was clipped by 1 base and J by 6 bases, with 7 bases between them. This CDR3 spans 13 amino acids. Per the germline V gene, CDR1 is SGHTA and CDR2 is FQGNSA. The CDR3: CASSLVRGNEQFF. DNA for the CDR3: TGTGCCAGCAGCTTAGTAAGGGGCAATGAGCAGTTCTTC.

The chain links TRBV9 to TRBJ2-5; 13 positions match TRBD2. V was pared by 5 bases and J by 5 bases, with 15 bases of the junction left unmatched. From germline, CDR1 is SGDLS and CDR2 YYNGEE. The CDR3 contains 18 residues. DNA of the CDR3: TGTGCCAGCAGTCCCGGGACTAGCGGGGTCAGCGTGGGGGAGACCCAGTACTTC. This encodes CASSPGTSGVSVGETQYF.

This clone has just a few counts. The rearrangement joins TRBV30 to TRBJ2-7; D is ambiguous. Germline V gene data show CDR1 as GTSNPN and CDR2 as SVGIG (reference sequence). With 4 bases removed from V and 9 bases from J, the gap between germline ends came to 19 bases. The CDR3 is 13 residues long. The CDR3 protein is CAWTSMGIETQYF. The CDR3, as DNA: TGTGCCTGGACCTCGATGGGGATAGAAACGCAGTACTTC.

The gene calls are TRBV2 and TRBJ2-5, with TRBD2 identical over 14 bases. Germline CDR1 SNHLY, CDR2 FYNNEI. The CDR3 is 17 amino acids. Trimming removed 6 bases from V and 2 bases from J; junction bases left unmatched: 8. The CDR3 region is CASRGLAGVVLQETQYF. CDR3 coding DNA: TGTGCCAGCAGGGGACTAGCGGGAGTCGTGCTACAAGAGACCCAGTACTTC.

The V call is TRBV7-2, the J call TRBJ1-4; possible D gene TRBD1, 5 bases. The V end was cut by 4 bases, the J end by 4 bases, with 19 bases between. The CDR3 runs to 17 residues. Germline CDR1 and CDR2: SGHTA and FQGNSA. The CDR3 DNA sequence: TGTGCCAGCAGCTCATCAGGTCCTATTGGGGGTAATGAAAAACTGTTTTTT. It specifies CASSSSGPIGGNEKLFF.

This clone was picked up a small number of times. This chain connects TRBV28 to TRBJ2-2, with D tentatively TRBD1 (6 bases). This CDR3 has 14 residues. Germline values: CDR1 MDHEN, CDR2 SYDVKM. The V end lost 6 bases, the J end lost 3 bases, and 11 bases lay between the germline ends. The CDR3 DNA follows: TGTGCCAGCAGCCCCGGACAGTACACCGGGGAGCTGTTTTTT. It encodes CASSPGQYTGELFF.

The chain uses TRBV9 and TRBJ1-2; tentatively, D is TRBD1 (6 bases). Trimming pared 0 bases from V and 4 bases from J, leaving 13 bases between. This CDR3 comprises 15 residues. Germline V lookup: CDR1 SGDLS, CDR2 YYNGEE. The CDR3 loop reads CASSVGGGAGYGYTF. In nucleotides, the CDR3 is TGTGCCAGCAGCGTAGGGGGGGGCGCTGGCTATGGCTACACCTTC.

V is TRBV5-1 and J is TRBJ2-1; unclear D gene. V was clipped by 1 base and J by 7 bases, with 3 bases between them. Germline V gives CDR1 SGHRS, CDR2 YFSETQ. This CDR3 comprises 11 residues. CDR3 sequence: CASSLLNEQFF. CDR3 nucleotides: TGCGCCAGCAGCTTGCTGAATGAGCAGTTCTTC.

The chain employs TRBV3-1 (or the pseudogene TRBV3-2) and TRBJ2-7, with D unresolved. This CDR3 is 12 amino acids long. Between the trimmed V and J ends, which lost 0 bases and 3 bases, there was a span of 3 bases. CDR1 LGHDT and CDR2 YNNKEL come from the germline V gene (reference sequence). In nucleotides, the CDR3 is TGTGCCAGCAGCCAAGAAGACTACGAGCAGTACTTC. It specifies CASSQEDYEQYF.

This sequence joins TRBV6-4 and TRBJ2-7; D may be TRBD1 (5 bases). Trimming took off 2 bases at V and 3 bases at J, with 11 bases between the two ends. The CDR3 consists of 14 residues. CDR1 is MRHNA and CDR2 is SNTAGT in the germline V gene. CDR3 amino acids: CASSDRGSVYEQYF. CDR3 nucleotides: TGTGCCAGCAGTGACAGGGGTTCGGTCTACGAGCAGTACTTC.

The rearrangement joins TRBV29-1 to TRBJ2-5; 8 positions agree with TRBD1. The CDR3 extends over 13 amino acids. J was trimmed by 3 bases and V by 6 bases; bases with no gene match: 6. The germline V gene encodes CDR1 SQVTM and CDR2 ANQGSEA. The CDR3 nucleotides are TGCAGCGTACTCGGGACAGGAGAAGAGACCCAGTACTTC. Its protein is CSVLGTGEETQYF.

The genes are TRBV4-2 and TRBJ2-6; 7 nucleotides line up with TRBD1. Germline loops: CDR1 LGHNA, CDR2 YNFKEQ. V lost 5 bases to trimming and J lost 0 bases; unmatched junction nucleotides: 13. The CDR3 contains 19 residues. Here the CDR3 DNA reads TGTGCCAGCAGCTATAGGACAGGAACGATATACTCTGGGGCCAACGTCCTGACTTTC. Amino acids: CASSYRTGTIYSGANVLTF.

In its sample, this clone was seen a few times. J is TRBJ1-3 and V is TRBV5-1; D uncertain. V was cut by 4 bases and J by 0 bases, with 5 bases left in between. The germline gives CDR1 SGHRS, CDR2 YFSETQ. The CDR3 sequence is 13 residues long. CDR3 sequence (DNA): TGCGCCAGCAGCCCCGCCTCTGGAAACACCATATATTTT. It is translated as CASSPASGNTIYF.